What follows are 26 T cell receptor beta chains derived from one specimen sequenced in a study of graft-versus-host responses after intestinal transplantation. Their specific antigens are unknown. Measured with immunoSEQ multiplex PCR; TCRdb has only the in-frame clones, and not every one. Among roughly 120,000 clones listed, roughly 95% were seen once. The source was unstimulated CD8+ T cells sorted from spleen or lymph node cells, collected before intestinal transplant. These receptors were obtained from a human donor who received an intestinal transplant.

This chain joins TRBV6-5 and TRBJ2-7, with D possibly matching TRBD1 (6 bases). CDR1 and CDR2 from the germline V gene are MNHEY and SVGAGI. CDR3 length: 14 amino acids. Deletions cut 2 bases from V and 4 bases from J, with 12 bases between. The CDR3 coding sequence is TGTGCCAGCAGTTACGCAGGGGTCGGTTACGAGCAGTACTTC. Protein sequence: CASSYAGVGYEQYF.

The chain is built from TRBV4-3 and TRBJ2-1; either TRBD1 or TRBD2 may fit D (5 bases each). V lost 4 bases to trimming and J lost 4 bases, with 14 bases between them. CDR1 and CDR2 (germline): LGHNA, YSLEER. The CDR3 contains 15 residues. CDR3 amino acids: CASSPSGPGYNEQFF. DNA for the CDR3: TGCGCCAGCAGCCCCTCGGGACCAGGTTACAATGAGCAGTTCTTC.

This chain connects TRBV11-2 to TRBJ1-2; D is ambiguous. V shed 3 bases and J shed 11 bases, with 10 bases lying between them. The CDR3 is made up of 11 amino acids. Germline CDR1 is SGHAT and CDR2 is FQNNGV. The CDR3 DNA reads TGTGCCAGCAGCTTCAGCCAGAGTTACACCTTC. Amino acid sequence: CASSFSQSYTF.

CDR3 in amino acids: CASSVEKLRTTDNYGYTF. The CDR3 DNA sequence: TGTGCCAGCAGCGTAGAAAAATTAAGGACAACGGATAACTATGGCTACACCTTC. The chain couples TRBV9 to TRBJ1-2; TRBD1 is a possible D gene (5 bases). The CDR3 has 18 residues. Germline CDR1 is SGDLS and CDR2 is YYNGEE. The V end lost 0 bases, the J end lost 1 base, and 19 bases lay between the germline ends. Complete variable domain (other parts from reference TRBV9 and TRBJ1-2): DSGVTQTPKHLITATGQRVTLRCSPRSGDLSVYWYQQSLDQGLQFLIQYYNGEERAKGNILERFSAQQFPDLHSELNLSSLELGDSALYFCASSVEKLRTTDNYGYTFGSGTRLTVV.

The CDR3: CATSGGRHWGYNEQFF. CDR3 nucleotide sequence: TGTGCCACCAGCGGGGGACGCCACTGGGGGTACAATGAGCAGTTCTTC. The chain uses TRBV15 and TRBJ2-1, with D perhaps TRBD1 or TRBD2 (5 bases each). This CDR3 region has 16 residues. V lost 5 bases, J lost 4 bases, and 18 bases lay in between. The germline gives CDR1 LNHNV, CDR2 YYDKDF (reference sequence).

The CDR3 nucleotides are TGTGCCAGTAGTATAGCGGGAGTAGGCTCCTACGAGCAGTACTTC. Translated: CASSIAGVGSYEQYF. V is TRBV19 and J is TRBJ2-5; tentatively, D is TRBD2 (6 bases). The DNA matches TRBJ2-7 better at its end, which makes the J call doubtful. From germline, CDR1 is LNHDA and CDR2 SQIVND (reference sequence). This CDR3 has 15 amino acids.

V and J are TRBV15 and TRBJ2-1; 7 bases line up with TRBD2. The ends lost 3 bases at V and 7 bases at J; junction bases unmatched: 15. The CDR3 sequence is 17 residues long. CDR1 and CDR2 from the germline V gene are LNHNV and YYDKDF (reference sequence). CDR3 region: CATSSTFAGVGTNEQFF. The CDR3 DNA reads TGTGCCACCAGCAGCACTTTTGCGGGAGTCGGTACTAATGAGCAGTTCTTC.

The chain joins TRBV28 to TRBJ1-3; 7 nucleotides align to TRBD1. The germline CDR1 and CDR2 sequences are MDHEN and SYDVKM. Germline trimming cut 1 base from V and 4 bases from J; bases unmatched to any gene: 7. This CDR3 region has 16 residues. The CDR3 is CASSLFGTAPGNTIYF. CDR3 coding DNA: TGTGCCAGCAGTTTATTTGGGACAGCACCCGGAAACACCATATATTTT.

The rearrangement joins TRBV5-1 to TRBJ1-1, with 9 bases aligning to TRBD1. Germline trimming cut 4 bases from V and 1 base from J; bases unmatched to any gene: 8. Germline V gene data show CDR1 as SGHRS and CDR2 as YFSETQ. The length of the CDR3 is 16 residues. The CDR3 reads CASSQSQGAENTEAFF. For the CDR3, the DNA is TGCGCCAGCAGCCAGTCACAGGGGGCTGAGAACACTGAAGCTTTCTTT.

The chain recombines TRBV27 with TRBJ2-1; TRBD1 might be the D (5 bases). This CDR3 has 16 amino acids. The ends were cut back, 0 bases at V and 2 bases at J, with 11 bases in the middle. Germline CDR1 and CDR2: MNHEY and SMNVEV (reference sequence). CDR3 sequence: CASSLSTTGPYNEQFF. CDR3 DNA sequence: TGTGCCAGCAGTTTATCGACAACAGGTCCCTACAATGAGCAGTTCTTC.

This rearrangement joins TRBV28 to TRBJ2-1, with 10 bases identical to TRBD2. This CDR3 comprises 16 residues. From germline, CDR1 is MDHEN and CDR2 SYDVKM. Losses at the gene ends were 5 bases for V and 4 bases for J; bases not matched to a gene: 8. The DNA of the CDR3 is TGTGCCAGCAGTACTTTAGCGGGAGGTGATTACAATGAGCAGTTCTTC. Protein sequence: CASSTLAGGDYNEQFF. Full variable domain (remainder filled in from reference TRBV28 and TRBJ2-1): DVKVTQSSRYLVKRTGEKVFLECVQDMDHENMFWYRQDPGLGLRLIYFSYDVKMKEKGDIPEGYSVSREKKERFSLILESASTNQTSMYLCASSTLAGGDYNEQFFGPGTRLTVL.

V is TRBV4-3 and J is TRBJ1-1, with a possible D match to TRBD1 (5 bases). Trimming stripped 4 bases from V and 6 bases from J, with 15 bases between. Germline lookup yields CDR1 LGHNA and CDR2 YSLEER. The CDR3 is 14 amino acids. The CDR3 is CASSPGTNGPEAFF. In DNA form, the CDR3 reads TGCGCCAGCAGCCCCGGGACTAATGGACCTGAAGCTTTCTTT.

V is TRBV10-1 and J is TRBJ2-1; D not certain. Germline CDR1 is WNHNN and CDR2 is SYGVQD (reference sequence). This CDR3 is 12 amino acids long. V dropped 4 bases and J dropped 6 bases, with 7 bases sitting between them. The CDR3: CASSGGGNEQFF. The CDR3 DNA is TGCGCCAGCAGTGGAGGCGGCAATGAGCAGTTCTTC.

The rearrangement links TRBV2 to TRBJ2-1; D is undetermined. V lost 2 bases and J 6 bases, leaving 8 bases between the germline ends. Looked up from germline, CDR1 is SNHLY and CDR2 is FYNNEI. The CDR3 is 13 residues long. CDR3 amino acids: CASSEWWGNEQFF. CDR3 nucleotide sequence: TGTGCCAGCAGTGAATGGTGGGGCAATGAGCAGTTCTTC.

The V call is TRBV27, the J call TRBJ2-7, with 10 nucleotides matching TRBD2. V gave up 3 bases and J gave up 5 bases; unmatched junction bases: 7. This CDR3 comprises 15 residues. The germline V gene has CDR1 MNHEY and CDR2 SMNVEV (reference sequence). CDR3 sequence: CASSFSGRATNEQYF. In DNA form, the CDR3 reads TGTGCCAGCAGTTTCAGCGGGAGGGCCACCAACGAGCAGTACTTC.

The V gene is TRBV7-2, the J gene TRBJ2-1; 8 bases map to TRBD1. With 5 bases clipped from V and 7 bases from J, the junction kept 13 bases outside the gene matches. The CDR3 length is 16 residues. CDR1 SGHTA and CDR2 FQGNSA come from the germline V gene. The CDR3 region has the DNA TGTGCCAGCAGCGTTTACACAGGGGGTGCTGTAAATGAGCAGTTCTTC. Residues: CASSVYTGGAVNEQFF.

The chain uses TRBV14 and TRBJ2-7; maybe TRBD1 (6 bases). CDR3 length equals 17 residues. Germline CDR1 SGHDN, CDR2 FVKESK. Trimming left V 1 base short and J 0 bases short, with 16 bases between. The DNA of the CDR3 is TGTGCCAGCAGCCAAGGGCCGGGACAACCAAGCTCCTACGAGCAGTACTTC. This codes for CASSQGPGQPSSYEQYF.

The gene calls are TRBV5-1 and TRBJ2-1; D may correspond to TRBD1 or TRBD2 (6 bases each). Deletions cut 0 bases from V and 4 bases from J, with 11 bases between. This CDR3 has 15 amino acids. Per the germline V gene, CDR1 is SGHRS and CDR2 is YFSETQ. CDR3 sequence reads: CASSLAGGTYNEQFF. The CDR3 coding sequence is TGCGCCAGCAGCTTGGCCGGGGGCACTTACAATGAGCAGTTCTTC. The entire variable domain, with the rest obtained from reference TRBV5-1 and TRBJ2-1, is as follows: KAGVTQTPRYLIKTRGQQVTLSCSPISGHRSVSWYQQTPGQGLQFLFEYFSETQRNKGNFPGRFSGRQFSNSRSEMNVSTLELGDSALYLCASSLAGGTYNEQFFGPGTRLTVL.

The chain combines TRBV15 with TRBJ1-1, with D possibly being TRBD1 (5 bases). Germline CDR1 and CDR2: LNHNV and YYDKDF (reference sequence). The CDR3 totals 16 residues. Trimming pared 0 bases from V and 3 bases from J, leaving 14 bases between. The CDR3 reads CATSRDLQAQHTEAFF. The CDR3 DNA is TGTGCCACCAGCAGAGATCTACAGGCCCAACACACTGAAGCTTTCTTT.

CDR3 coding DNA: TGTGCCAGCATTTCTCGGAGAGGAAGATATTTAGGACCTGAAGCTTTCTTT. Residues: CASISRRGRYLGPEAFF. V gene TRBV7-8 combines with J gene TRBJ1-1; D ambiguous. V was clipped by 7 bases and J by 6 bases, with 27 bases between them. CDR1 and CDR2 from the germline V gene are SGHVS and FQNEAQ. This CDR3 is built from 17 residues.

V usage is TRBV5-4 and J usage is TRBJ2-7; D remains ambiguous. CDR1 SGHNT and CDR2 YYREEE come from the germline V gene (reference sequence). CDR3 length: 13 residues. V was clipped by 4 bases and J by 3 bases, with 11 bases between them. The chain's CDR3 is CASSQGEYYEQYF. DNA of the CDR3: TGTGCCAGCAGCCAAGGAGAGTACTACGAGCAGTACTTC.

This chain links TRBV7-6 with TRBJ2-7; 7 bases align to TRBD2. This CDR3 spans 16 amino acids. Germline CDR1 and CDR2: SGHVS and FNYEAQ. V shed 5 bases and J 4 bases; nucleotides not matched to a gene: 14. The CDR3 spells CASSPRSGTGGYEQYF. The CDR3 region has the DNA TGTGCCAGCAGCCCCCGTTCAGGGACCGGGGGGTACGAGCAGTACTTC.

The chain carries TRBV19 and TRBJ1-1; TRBD1 aligns across 7 bases. CDR3 length equals 15 residues. The germline gives CDR1 LNHDA, CDR2 SQIVND (reference sequence). V was clipped by 5 bases and J by 1 base; unmatched bases: 7. CDR3 residues: CASSLTGEGNTEAFF. DNA for the CDR3: TGTGCCAGTAGTCTCACAGGGGAGGGGAACACTGAAGCTTTCTTT.

This rearrangement joins TRBV6-5 to TRBJ2-5; D remains unclear. This CDR3 has 13 residues. Germline lookup yields CDR1 MNHEY and CDR2 SVGAGI. The V and J ends lost 5 bases and 2 bases respectively, with 9 bases between them. CDR3 nucleotides: TGTGCCAGCAGTCCTGTGTCGCAAGAGACCCAGTACTTC. Its protein is CASSPVSQETQYF.

This sequence joins TRBV7-9 and TRBJ2-1; the D is unclear. The CDR3 covers 15 residues. Trimming shortened V by 3 bases and J by 4 bases, and 13 bases separated the two germline ends. Germline V lookup: CDR1 SEHNR, CDR2 FQNEAQ (reference sequence). The chain's CDR3 is CASSFTHATYNEQFF. The CDR3 bases are TGTGCCAGCAGCTTTACCCACGCCACTTACAATGAGCAGTTCTTC.

The rearrangement joins TRBV28 to TRBJ1-1, with D possibly TRBD1 on 5 matching bases. V was cut by 3 bases and J by 0 bases, with 8 bases left in between. The CDR3 covers 14 residues. CDR1 is MDHEN and CDR2 is SYDVKM in the germline V gene. The CDR3 DNA reads as TGTGCCAGCAGTTTCACAGGCCTGAACACTGAAGCTTTCTTT. This codes for CASSFTGLNTEAFF.